The clone carrying this TCR beta chain showed up just a few times. What it binds is unknown. PCR primers comprised 60 Vbeta and 13 Jbeta primers. Sequencing used immunoSEQ multiplex PCR; TCRdb keeps in-frame clones, though not all of them. The sample holds more than 85,000 clones; 79% are singletons and the top ten take approximately 3.4%. This record belongs to a study of cytomegalovirus exposure and HLA in healthy donors. V was cut by 4 bases and J by 7 bases, with 9 bases left in between. Germline CDR1 SGHDT, CDR2 YYEEEE. CDR3 length: 12 residues. Points from the study as a whole: In a later analysis, TCR association rates varied by HLA locus: DRB1 most, HLA-C fewest.

This chain links TRBV5-6 with TRBJ1-5; D might be TRBD1 (5 bases). The sample comprised PBMCs. The TCR comes from a male donor in good health and CMV-seropositive. CDR3: CASSAGGQPQHF. Written as DNA, the CDR3 is TGTGCCAGCAGCGCCGGGGGGCAGCCCCAGCATTTT.